The rows below give T cell receptor beta chains drawn from one sample of a study of a mutant IDH1 vaccine in newly diagnosed glioma. These receptors' targets are unknown. The table came from immunoSEQ multiplex PCR; TCRdb's copy has only in-frame clones and leaves some out. The sample comprises around 62,000 clones, approximately 89% of which are singletons, and 1.5% to 2% rests with the top ten. The source was PBMCs, collected from a glioma patient whose treatment included an IDH1 peptide vaccine. Source of these receptors: a man aged 35 to 55 with glioma. CDR3s include the opening cysteine and the closing phenylalanine or tryptophan. A D gene is named only where the DNA matches it firmly. Not every row has a clone size; where given, it reads once, few, many or a size class.

D	size	V	J	DNA	CDR3
TRBD2	NA	TRBV2	TRBJ2-3	TGTGCCAGCGAGGGAGCGGGAGGGAAGACCCAGACAGATACGCAGTATTTT	CASEGAGGKTQTDTQYF
TRBD1	NA	TRBV7-9	TRBJ2-1	TGTGCCAGCAGCTTAAGGAAGGGACAGAGAGACAATGAGCAGTTCTTC	CASSLRKGQRDNEQFF
NA	NA	TRBV16	TRBJ1-2	TGTGCCAGCAGCCTCATTCACCCTAACTATGGCTACACCTTC	CASSLIHPNYGYTF
NA	NA	TRBV5-6	TRBJ2-4	TGTGCCAGCAGCTTGCCAGGGATAGACATTCAGTACTTC	CASSLPGIDIQYF
TRBD2	NA	TRBV4-2	TRBJ2-3	TGTGCCAGCAGCCAAGACCCCGCTAGCGGGACATCAAATACGCAGTATTTT	CASSQDPASGTSNTQYF
NA	NA	TRBV18	TRBJ2-2	TGTGCCAGCTCACTCCCGACAGGGAGGTCCGGGGAGCTGTTTTTT	CASSLPTGRSGELFF
TRBD1	once	TRBV10-2	TRBJ2-5	TGCGCCAGCAGTGAGGCCCGGGCAGGGGGTCAAGAGACCCAGTACTTC	CASSEARAGGQETQYF
NA	NA	TRBV29-1	TRBJ1-1	TGCAGCGTTGAGACAGGTCTGAACACTGAAGCTTTCTTT	CSVETGLNTEAFF
NA	NA	TRBV18	TRBJ1-1	TGTGCCAGCTCACCTTCGGACAGCCGTGAAGCTTTCTTT	CASSPSDSREAFF
TRBD1	once	TRBV30	TRBJ1-1	TGTGCCTGGGTCCCTGCAGGGGGACGGGCGAACACTGAAGCTTTCTTT	CAWVPAGGRANTEAFF
NA	NA	TRBV6-1	TRBJ1-2	TGTGCCAGCAGCTCGGGGTATTACTCTAACTATGGCTACACCTTC	CASSSGYYSNYGYTF
TRBD1	once	TRBV11-3	TRBJ1-2	TGTGCCAGGACAAGAAACAGGGGGCTTGGCTACACCTTC	CARTRNRGLGYTF
NA	once	TRBV19	TRBJ2-2	TGTGCCAGTAGTATACAGGGGACGAACACCGGGGAGCTGTTTTTT	CASSIQGTNTGELFF
NA	NA	TRBV6-5	TRBJ1-2	TGTGCCAGCAGTTACTATGGCTACACCTTC	CASSYYGYTF
NA	NA	TRBV4-3	TRBJ1-1	TGCGCCAGCAGCGTAAGCTCAGGGGTAATGAACACTGAAGCTTTCTTT	CASSVSSGVMNTEAFF
NA	NA	TRBV4-1	TRBJ1-1	TGCGCCAGCAGCCCGTTGGGGGGGCCGGGGACTGAAGCTTTCTTT	CASSPLGGPGTEAFF
NA	NA	TRBV14	TRBJ2-1	TGTGCCAGCAGCCAGGAACTATGGGCCGATGAGCAGTTCTTC	CASSQELWADEQFF
NA	medium-sized	TRBV28	TRBJ2-4	TGTGCCCCTTTAGCGGCCCCAGGAGCCAAAAACATTCAGTACTTC	CAPLAAPGAKNIQYF
NA	NA	TRBV9	TRBJ2-2	TGTGCCAGCAGCCCAGGCTTGAACACCGGGGAGCTGTTTTTT	CASSPGLNTGELFF
TRBD2	NA	TRBV7-3	TRBJ2-1	TGTGCCAGCAGCCCGACTAGCGGGAGTTTCTACAATGAGCAGTTCTTC	CASSPTSGSFYNEQFF
TRBD1	NA	TRBV13	TRBJ1-2	TGTGCCAGCAGCTTCGAAGGGGACAGCAACTATGGCTACACCTTC	CASSFEGDSNYGYTF
NA	NA	TRBV7-8	TRBJ1-3	TGTGCCAGCAGCTTAGCAGCCTCTGGAAACACCATATATTTT	CASSLAASGNTIYF
NA	NA	TRBV19	TRBJ2-5	TGTGCCAGTAGTATTCCGGGACAAGAGACCCAGTACTTC	CASSIPGQETQYF
TRBD2	NA	TRBV5-1	TRBJ2-7	TGCGCCAGCAGCTTTCTAGCGGAGGCCTACGAGCAGTACTTC	CASSFLAEAYEQYF
TRBD1	NA	TRBV7-9	TRBJ2-1	TGTGCCAGCAGGTCCCCCATGACAGGGCCCTACAATGAGCAGTTCTTC	CASRSPMTGPYNEQFF
NA	NA	TRBV5-8	TRBJ1-2	TGTGCCAGCAGCTTGCTGCTTAGGGAGGGCTCCCTTTATGGCTACACCTTC	CASSLLLREGSLYGYTF
NA	once	TRBV2	TRBJ2-3	TGTGCCAGCAGTTCCCGGGGGGCGTCAGACACAGATACGCAGTATTTT	CASSSRGASDTDTQYF
NA	NA	TRBV19	TRBJ2-3	TGTGCCAGTAGTATAGGTTTTCCCAGGGGAAGCACAGATACGCAGTATTTT	CASSIGFPRGSTDTQYF
NA	once	TRBV2	TRBJ1-5	TGTGCCAGCAGTCCTCCCTTGGGCAATCAGCCCCAGCATTTT	CASSPPLGNQPQHF
NA	NA	TRBV2	TRBJ1-5	TGTGCCAGCAGTGGATTAGGGGGCAATCAGCCCCAGCATTTT	CASSGLGGNQPQHF
NA	NA	TRBV15	TRBJ2-2	TGTGCCACCAGCAGGGAGGCCCGGGTGGCCGGGGAGCTGTTTTTT	CATSREARVAGELFF
NA	NA	TRBV7-8	TRBJ2-3	TGTGCCAGCAGCTTAGCGCTACTAGAGCCGCAGTATTTT	CASSLALLEPQYF
NA	NA	TRBV6-6	TRBJ1-1	TGTGCCAGCAGTTACTGGGACACCAACACTGAAGCTTTCTTT	CASSYWDTNTEAFF
TRBD1	NA	TRBV4-1	TRBJ1-4	TGCGCCAGCAGCCCGGGACAGCTAACTAATGAAAAACTGTTTTTT	CASSPGQLTNEKLFF
NA	NA	TRBV28	TRBJ1-1	TGTGCCACCACGACGGGGATGGACACTGAAGCTTTCTTT	CATTTGMDTEAFF
NA	NA	TRBV9	TRBJ2-5	TGTGCCAGCAGCGCACCGGGGACCCCAAAGGACCAGTACTTC	CASSAPGTPKDQYF
TRBD1	NA	TRBV6-6	TRBJ2-3	TGTGCCAGCAGCAGAACAGGGGTTAGCACAGATACGCAGTATTTT	CASSRTGVSTDTQYF
NA	NA	TRBV19	TRBJ1-1	TGTGCCAGTAGTATGGGGGTCCCTTACACTGAAGCTTTCTTT	CASSMGVPYTEAFF
NA	NA	TRBV5-4	TRBJ1-3	TGTGCCAGCAGGACCTCCCCTCAGGCTTTTCCGAGCTCTGGAAACACCATATATTTT	CASRTSPQAFPSSGNTIYF
NA	NA	TRBV19	TRBJ2-6	TGTGCCAGTAGTATAGATGCAGGGGAGGCTGGGGCCAACGTCCTGACTTTC	CASSIDAGEAGANVLTF
NA	NA	TRBV4-2	TRBJ1-1	TGTGCCAGCAGCCCAGACTTGGGGCTGGGGGACACTGAAGCTTTCTTT	CASSPDLGLGDTEAFF
NA	NA	TRBV5-1	TRBJ1-6	TGCGCCAGCAGCTTGACGGGACACTATAATTCACCCCTCCACTTT	CASSLTGHYNSPLHF
TRBD1	NA	TRBV7-7	TRBJ1-4	TGTGCCAGCAGCCAGGGGGGTAGCCCGGATGAAAAACTGTTTTTT	CASSQGGSPDEKLFF
NA	once	TRBV7-2	TRBJ1-5	TGTGCCAGCAGCTCCGTAGGGAATCAGCCCCAGCATTTT	CASSSVGNQPQHF
TRBD2	NA	TRBV7-2	TRBJ2-1	TGTGCCAGCAGCTCCCTAGGGCCGGGACTAGCGGGAGGGGAAGGCGAGTTCTTC	CASSSLGPGLAGGEGEFF
TRBD1	NA	TRBV25-1	TRBJ2-2	TGTGCCAGCAGTGATCCTCTACTAGGGGACAGAAACACCGGGGAGCTGTTTTTT	CASSDPLLGDRNTGELFF
TRBD1	NA	TRBV5-1	TRBJ1-1	TGCGCCAGCAGCTTGGCTCGGTTCACTCAGGGGGGCCGGAACACTGAAGCTTTCTTT	CASSLARFTQGGRNTEAFF
NA	NA	TRBV19	TRBJ1-1	TGTGCCAGTAGTATCAGGGCTGAGAGGACTGAAGCTTTCTTT	CASSIRAERTEAFF
TRBD2	NA	TRBV6-4	TRBJ2-1	TGTGCCAGCAGTGACGGGGGGGCCTACAATGAGCAGTTCTTC	CASSDGGAYNEQFF
NA	NA	TRBV7-9	TRBJ2-1	TGTGCCAGCAGCTTAGTCCCCGTTAGCTCCTACAATGAGCAGTTCTTC	CASSLVPVSSYNEQFF
NA	NA	TRBV6-5	TRBJ2-3	TGTGCCAGCAGTTACTCGATGGTTCCTAGCACAGATACGCAGTATTTT	CASSYSMVPSTDTQYF
NA	once	TRBV5-4	TRBJ2-3	TGTGCCAGCAGCTTGGCCGTGGGAATGAGCACAGATACGCAGTATTTT	CASSLAVGMSTDTQYF